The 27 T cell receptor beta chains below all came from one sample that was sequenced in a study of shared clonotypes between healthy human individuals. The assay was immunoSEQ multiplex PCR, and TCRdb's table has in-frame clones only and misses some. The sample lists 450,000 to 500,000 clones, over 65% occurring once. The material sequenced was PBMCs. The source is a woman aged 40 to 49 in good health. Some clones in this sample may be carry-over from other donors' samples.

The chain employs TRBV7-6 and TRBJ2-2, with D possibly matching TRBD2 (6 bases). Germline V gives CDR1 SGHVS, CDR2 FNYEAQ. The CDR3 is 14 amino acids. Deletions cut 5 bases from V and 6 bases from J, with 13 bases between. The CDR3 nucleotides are TGTGCCAGCAGCCCCCTCGAGCGGGCCGGGGAGCTGTTTTTT. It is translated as CASSPLERAGELFF.

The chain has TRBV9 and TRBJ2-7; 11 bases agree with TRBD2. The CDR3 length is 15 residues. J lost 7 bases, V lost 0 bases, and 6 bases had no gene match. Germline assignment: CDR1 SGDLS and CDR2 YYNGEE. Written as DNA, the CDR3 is TGTGCCAGCAGCGTAGATGTAGCGGGAGGGCGTGAGCAGTACTTC. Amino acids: CASSVDVAGGREQYF.

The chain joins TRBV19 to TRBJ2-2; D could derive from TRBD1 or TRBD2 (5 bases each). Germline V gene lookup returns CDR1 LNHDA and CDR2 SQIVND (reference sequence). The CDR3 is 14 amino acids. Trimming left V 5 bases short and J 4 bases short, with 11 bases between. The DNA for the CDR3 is TGTGCCAGTAGTCCTGGTGGGGGCACCGGGGAGCTGTTTTTT. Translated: CASSPGGGTGELFF.

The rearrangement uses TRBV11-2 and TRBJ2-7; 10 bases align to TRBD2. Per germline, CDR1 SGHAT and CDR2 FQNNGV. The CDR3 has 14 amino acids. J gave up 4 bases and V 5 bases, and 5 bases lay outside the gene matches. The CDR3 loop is CASSPRLAGYEQYF. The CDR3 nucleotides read TGTGCCAGCAGCCCCCGACTAGCGGGTTACGAGCAGTACTTC.

The CDR3 reads CASSPTSGRGFEQFF. DNA for the CDR3: TGTGCCAGCAGCCCTACTAGCGGGAGAGGTTTTGAGCAGTTCTTC. The rearrangement links TRBV28 to TRBJ2-1, with 11 bases aligning to TRBD2. This CDR3 region has 15 residues. CDR1 is MDHEN and CDR2 is SYDVKM in the germline V gene. Trimming at V came to 6 bases and at J to 9 bases, leaving 10 bases not matched to a gene. The full variable domain, in which reference TRBV28 and TRBJ2-1 provide the parts outside the CDR3, is DVKVTQSSRYLVKRTGEKVFLECVQDMDHENMFWYRQDPGLGLRLIYFSYDVKMKEKGDIPEGYSVSREKKERFSLILESASTNQTSMYLCASSPTSGRGFEQFFGPGTRLTVL.

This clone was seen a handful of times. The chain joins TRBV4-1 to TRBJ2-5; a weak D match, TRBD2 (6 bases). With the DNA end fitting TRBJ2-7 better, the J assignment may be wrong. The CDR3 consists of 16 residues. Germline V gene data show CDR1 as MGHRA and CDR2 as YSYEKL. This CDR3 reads CASSPKSWRAAYEQYF. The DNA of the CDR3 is TGCGCCAGCAGCCCCAAGTCATGGAGGGCAGCGTACGAGCAGTACTTC.

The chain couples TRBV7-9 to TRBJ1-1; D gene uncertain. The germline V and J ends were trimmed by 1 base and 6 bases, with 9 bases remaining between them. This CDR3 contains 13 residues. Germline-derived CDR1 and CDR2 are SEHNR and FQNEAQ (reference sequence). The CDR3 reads CASSLEGGAEAFF. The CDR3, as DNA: TGTGCCAGCAGCTTAGAGGGAGGCGCTGAAGCTTTCTTT.

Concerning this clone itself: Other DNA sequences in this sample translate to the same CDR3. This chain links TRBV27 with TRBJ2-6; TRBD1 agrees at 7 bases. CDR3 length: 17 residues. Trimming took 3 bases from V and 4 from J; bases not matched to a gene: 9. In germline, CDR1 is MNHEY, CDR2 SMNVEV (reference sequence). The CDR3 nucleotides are TGTGCCAGCAGTTTGAACAGGGGTACGTCCGGGGCCAACGTCCTGACTTTC. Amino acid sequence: CASSLNRGTSGANVLTF.

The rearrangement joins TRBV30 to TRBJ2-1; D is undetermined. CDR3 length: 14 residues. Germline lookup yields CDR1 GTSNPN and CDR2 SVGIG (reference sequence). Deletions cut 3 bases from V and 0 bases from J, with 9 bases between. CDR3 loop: CAWSGPSSYNEQFF. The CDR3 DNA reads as TGTGCCTGGAGCGGGCCGAGCTCCTACAATGAGCAGTTCTTC. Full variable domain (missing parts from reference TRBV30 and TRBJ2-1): SQTIHQWPATLVQPVGSPLSLECTVEGTSNPNLYWYRQAAGRGLQLLFYSVGIGQISSEVPQNLSASRPQDRQFILSSKKLLLSDSGFYLCAWSGPSSYNEQFFGPGTRLTVL.

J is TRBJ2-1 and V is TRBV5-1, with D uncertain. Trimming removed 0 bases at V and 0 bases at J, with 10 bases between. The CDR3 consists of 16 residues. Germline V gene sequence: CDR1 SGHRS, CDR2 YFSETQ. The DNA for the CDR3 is TGCGCCAGCAGCTTGGAACTTTTATACTCCTACAATGAGCAGTTCTTC. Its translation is CASSLELLYSYNEQFF.

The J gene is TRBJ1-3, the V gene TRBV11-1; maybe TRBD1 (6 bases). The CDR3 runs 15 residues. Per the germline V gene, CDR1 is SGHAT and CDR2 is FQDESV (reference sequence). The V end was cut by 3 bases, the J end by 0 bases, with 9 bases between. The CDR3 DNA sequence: TGTGCCAGCAGCTTCGGCAGGGGCTCTGGAAACACCATATATTTT. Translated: CASSFGRGSGNTIYF.

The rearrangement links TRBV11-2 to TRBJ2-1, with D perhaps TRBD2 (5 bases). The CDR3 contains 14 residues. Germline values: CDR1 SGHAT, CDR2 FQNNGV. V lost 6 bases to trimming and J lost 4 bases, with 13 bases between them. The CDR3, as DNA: TGTGCCAGCAGGGCAAGACTACAATACAATGAGCAGTTCTTC. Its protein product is CASRARLQYNEQFF.

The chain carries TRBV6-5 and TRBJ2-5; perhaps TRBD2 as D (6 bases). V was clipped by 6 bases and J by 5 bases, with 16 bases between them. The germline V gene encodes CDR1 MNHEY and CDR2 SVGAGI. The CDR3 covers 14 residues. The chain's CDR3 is CASSPWREEETQYF. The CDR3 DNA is TGTGCCAGCAGCCCATGGAGGGAGGAGGAGACCCAGTACTTC.

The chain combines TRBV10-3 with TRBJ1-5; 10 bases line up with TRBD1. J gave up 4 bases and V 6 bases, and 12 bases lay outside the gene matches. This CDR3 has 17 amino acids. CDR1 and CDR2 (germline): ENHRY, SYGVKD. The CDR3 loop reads CAISKEGDRGHNQPQHF. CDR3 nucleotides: TGTGCCATCAGCAAGGAGGGCGACAGGGGGCATAATCAGCCCCAGCATTTT.

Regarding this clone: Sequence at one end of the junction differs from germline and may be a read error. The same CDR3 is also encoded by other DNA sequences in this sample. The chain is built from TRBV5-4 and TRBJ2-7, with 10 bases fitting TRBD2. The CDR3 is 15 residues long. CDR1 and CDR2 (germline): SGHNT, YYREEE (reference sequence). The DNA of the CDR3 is TGTGCCAGCAGCAGGACTAGCGGAAGAACCTACGAACAGTACTTC. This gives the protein CASSRTSGRTYEQYF. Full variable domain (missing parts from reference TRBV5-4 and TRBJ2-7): ETGVTQSPTHLIKTRGQQVTLRCSSQSGHNTVSWYQQALGQGPQFIFQYYREEENGRGNFPPRFSGLQFPNYSSELNVNALELDDSALYLCASSRTSGRTYEQYFGPGTRLTVT.

The CDR3 protein is CASSPQSATNEKLFF. CDR3 DNA: TGTGCCAGCAGTCCCCAAAGTGCAACTAATGAAAAACTGTTTTTT. The chain couples TRBV27 to TRBJ1-4; D gene ambiguous. Germline V gives CDR1 MNHEY, CDR2 SMNVEV (reference sequence). Trimming cost V 5 bases and J 0 bases, with 10 bases left between them. The CDR3 consists of 15 residues. Filled out from reference TRBV27 and TRBJ1-4, the complete variable domain reads EAQVTQNPRYLITVTGKKLTVTCSQNMNHEYMSWYRQDPGLGLRQIYYSMNVEVTDKGDVPEGYKVSRKEKRNFPLILESPSPNQTSLYFCASSPQSATNEKLFFGSGTQLSVL.

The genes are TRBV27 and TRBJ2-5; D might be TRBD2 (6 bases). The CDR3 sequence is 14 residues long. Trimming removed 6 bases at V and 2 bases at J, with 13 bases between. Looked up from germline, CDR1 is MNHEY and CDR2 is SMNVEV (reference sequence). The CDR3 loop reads CASSSLAPQETQYF. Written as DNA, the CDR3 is TGTGCCAGCAGCTCTCTAGCGCCTCAAGAGACCCAGTACTTC.

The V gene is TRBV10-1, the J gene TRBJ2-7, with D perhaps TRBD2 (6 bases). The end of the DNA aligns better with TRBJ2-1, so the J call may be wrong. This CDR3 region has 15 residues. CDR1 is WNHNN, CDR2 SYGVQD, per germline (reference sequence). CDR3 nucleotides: TGCGCCAGCAGTGAGGTGACTAGGGACGGCGCACCTCAGTTCTTC. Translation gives CASSEVTRDGAPQFF.

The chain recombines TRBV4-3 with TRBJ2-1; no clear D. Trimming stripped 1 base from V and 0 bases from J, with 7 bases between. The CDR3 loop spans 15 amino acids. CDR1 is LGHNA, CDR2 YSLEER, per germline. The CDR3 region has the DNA TGCGCCAGCAGCCAAGGCGGCAACTCCTACAATGAGCAGTTCTTC. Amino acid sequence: CASSQGGNSYNEQFF.

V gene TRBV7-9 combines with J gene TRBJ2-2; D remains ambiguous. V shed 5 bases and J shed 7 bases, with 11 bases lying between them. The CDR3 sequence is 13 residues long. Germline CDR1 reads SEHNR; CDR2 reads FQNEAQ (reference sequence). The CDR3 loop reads CASSVAGFGELFF. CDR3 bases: TGTGCCAGCAGCGTCGCAGGTTTCGGGGAGCTGTTTTTT.

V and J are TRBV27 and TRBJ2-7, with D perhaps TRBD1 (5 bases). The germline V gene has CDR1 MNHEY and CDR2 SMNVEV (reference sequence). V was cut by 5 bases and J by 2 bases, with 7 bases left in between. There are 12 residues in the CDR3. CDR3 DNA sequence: TGTGCCAGCAGTCCCAGGGCCTACGAGCAGTACTTC. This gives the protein CASSPRAYEQYF.

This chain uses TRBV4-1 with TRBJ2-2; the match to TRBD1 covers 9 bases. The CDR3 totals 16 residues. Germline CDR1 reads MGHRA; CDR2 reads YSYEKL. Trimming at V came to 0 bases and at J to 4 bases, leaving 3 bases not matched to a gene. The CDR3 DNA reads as TGCGCCAGCAGCCAAGAGCGGACAGGGGTCACCGGGGAGCTGTTTTTT. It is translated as CASSQERTGVTGELFF.

CDR3 coding DNA: TGTGCCAGCAGCCAAGAAGGGGACTCCTACAATGAGCAGTTCTTC. The encoded protein is CASSQEGDSYNEQFF. The genes are TRBV4-2 and TRBJ2-1; possible D gene TRBD1, 5 bases. CDR1 LGHNA and CDR2 YNFKEQ come from the germline V gene. This CDR3 is built from 15 residues. The V end lost 0 bases, the J end lost 0 bases, and 6 bases lay between the germline ends.

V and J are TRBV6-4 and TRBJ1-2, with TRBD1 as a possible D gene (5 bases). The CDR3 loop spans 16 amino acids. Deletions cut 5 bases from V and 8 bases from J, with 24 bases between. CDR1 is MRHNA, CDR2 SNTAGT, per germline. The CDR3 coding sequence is TGTGCCAGCAGTCCTTCGGGAGGGGCGAATACTTTCGGCTACACCTTC. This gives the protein CASSPSGGANTFGYTF.

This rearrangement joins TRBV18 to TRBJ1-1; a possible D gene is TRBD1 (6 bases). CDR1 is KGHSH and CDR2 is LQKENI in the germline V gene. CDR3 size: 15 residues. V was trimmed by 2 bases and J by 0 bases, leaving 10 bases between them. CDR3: CASSPLQGLNTEAFF. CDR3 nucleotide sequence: TGTGCCAGCTCACCATTACAGGGTTTGAACACTGAAGCTTTCTTT.

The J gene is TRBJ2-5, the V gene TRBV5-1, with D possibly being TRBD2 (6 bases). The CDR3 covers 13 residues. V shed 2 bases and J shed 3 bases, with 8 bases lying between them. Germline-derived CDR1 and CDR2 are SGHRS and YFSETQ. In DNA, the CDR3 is TGCGCCAGCAGCTTTTCTAGCGAAGAGACCCAGTACTTC. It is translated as CASSFSSEETQYF.

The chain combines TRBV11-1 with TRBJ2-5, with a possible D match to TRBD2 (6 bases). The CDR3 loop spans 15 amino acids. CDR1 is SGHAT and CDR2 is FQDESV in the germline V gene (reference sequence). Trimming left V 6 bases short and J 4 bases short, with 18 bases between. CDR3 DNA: TGTGCCAGCAGTCCAGACAACAGAGCGGGAGAGACCCAGTACTTC. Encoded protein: CASSPDNRAGETQYF.